This passage covers 28 T cell receptor beta chains from one sample sequenced in a study of blood T cells in healthy people across ages. Next came a second PCR, run for roughly 6 to 11 cycles, which used a sample-barcoded 5' primer along with a J-beta primer mix. TCRdb reanalysed the 5' RACE reads using MiXCR and keeps one entry per CDR3 protein. Of around 2 million distinct CDR3 sequences in the sample, about two fifths are singletons; the top ten hold under 25%. The sequenced material came from blood. Receptors were obtained from a human donor in good health.

This clonotype occurred a few times. The chain is built from TRBV11-2 and TRBJ2-7; D tentatively fits TRBD1 or TRBD2 (6 bases each). The CDR3 loop spans 15 amino acids. Trimming cost V 0 bases and J 4 bases, with 13 bases left between them. Germline V gene data show CDR1 as SGHAT and CDR2 as FQNNGV. DNA for the CDR3: TGTGCCAGCAGCTTAGAGAACGGGGGCGGTTACGAGCAGTACTTC. Amino acids: CASSLENGGGYEQYF.

The table lists this clonotype with a few counts. The chain joins TRBV7-2 to TRBJ1-2; TRBD1 matches at 11 bases. V shed 5 bases and J 7 bases; nucleotides not matched to a gene: 6. This CDR3 contains 14 residues. Germline V gene data show CDR1 as SGHTA and CDR2 as FQGNSA. CDR3 region: CASSLEGTGGGYTF. The CDR3 DNA sequence: TGTGCCAGCAGCCTAGAAGGGACAGGGGGTGGCTACACCTTC. Combining the CDR3 with reference TRBV7-2 and TRBJ1-2 gives the whole variable domain GAGVSQSPSNKVTEKGKDVELRCDPISGHTALYWYRQSLGQGLEFLIYFQGNSAPDKSGLPSDRFSAERTGGSVSTLTIQRTQQEDSAVYLCASSLEGTGGGYTFGSGTRLTVV.

The chain couples TRBV20-1 to TRBJ1-5; a possible D gene is TRBD1 (5 bases). Germline V lookup: CDR1 DFQATT, CDR2 SNEGSKA (reference sequence). The CDR3 has 16 residues. V was trimmed by 0 bases and J by 0 bases, leaving 12 bases between them. The CDR3 protein is CSARDFVTDSNQPQHF. The DNA for the CDR3 is TGCAGTGCTAGAGATTTCGTGACAGATAGCAATCAGCCCCAGCATTTT.

The chain recombines TRBV28 with TRBJ2-7, with D possibly called TRBD1 or TRBD2 (5 bases each). The assigned J gene may be wrong: the sequence end matches TRBJ2-5 better. The CDR3 consists of 16 residues. From germline, CDR1 is MDHEN and CDR2 SYDVKM. The CDR3 sequence: CASSLGHGASKETQYF. CDR3 DNA sequence: TGTGCCAGCAGTTTAGGGCACGGGGCCAGTAAAGAGACCCAGTACTTC.

In its sample, this clonotype was seen a few times. The chain recombines TRBV7-9 with TRBJ2-7; D is perhaps TRBD2 (5 bases). The CDR3 has 13 residues. Germline-derived CDR1 and CDR2 are SEHNR and FQNEAQ (reference sequence). V shed 1 base and J shed 6 bases, with 10 bases lying between them. The CDR3 region is CASSLVRGAEQYF. For the CDR3, the DNA is TGTGCCAGCAGCTTAGTTCGGGGTGCCGAGCAGTACTTC.

The chain has TRBV7-9 and TRBJ2-1, with a tentative D call TRBD2 (6 bases). Per the germline V gene, CDR1 is SEHNR and CDR2 is FQNEAQ (reference sequence). With 8 bases removed from V and 2 bases from J, the gap between germline ends came to 13 bases. This CDR3 has 14 residues. The CDR3 region has the DNA TGTGCCAGCTTAGCGGACGCGGCCTACAATGAGCAGTTCTTC. This sequence encodes CASLADAAYNEQFF.

This clonotype occurred a few times. The chain carries TRBV6-5 and TRBJ2-1, with TRBD2 matching over 13 bases. Germline CDR1 reads MNHEY; CDR2 reads SVGAGI. V lost 7 bases, J lost 15 bases, and 9 bases stayed unmatched. This CDR3 comprises 13 residues. The CDR3 DNA reads TGTGCCAGCACGACTAGCGGGGGGACTACGGTGTTCTTC. It translates to CASTTSGGTTVFF.

This clonotype appeared once. The chain uses TRBV2 and TRBJ2-7; 7 positions match TRBD1. The J segment lost 0 bases and the V segment lost 7 bases, leaving 6 bases of the junction unmatched. Germline-derived CDR1 and CDR2 are SNHLY and FYNNEI. The CDR3 has 14 amino acids. The CDR3 DNA sequence: TGTGCCAGCAACTCGGACAGGTACTCCTACGAGCAGTACTTC. It codes for CASNSDRYSYEQYF.

The J gene is TRBJ2-6, the V gene TRBV4-2; the D is unclear. With 0 bases removed from V and 0 bases from J, the gap between germline ends came to 9 bases. This CDR3 is 17 amino acids long. Germline V gene lookup returns CDR1 LGHNA and CDR2 YNFKEQ. CDR3 residues: CASSQDRRPSGANVLTF. CDR3 sequence (DNA): TGTGCCAGCAGCCAAGATCGACGCCCCTCTGGGGCCAACGTCCTGACTTTC.

This sequence joins TRBV14 and TRBJ1-2; 7 bases fit TRBD1. Germline loops: CDR1 SGHDN, CDR2 FVKESK. The CDR3 is made up of 15 amino acids. Trimming removed 4 bases from V and 3 bases from J; junction bases left unmatched: 8. The CDR3 sequence: CASSLLQGRDYGYTF. In DNA, the CDR3 is TGTGCCAGCAGCCTCTTACAGGGGCGAGACTATGGCTACACCTTC.

The chain is built from TRBV6-5 and TRBJ2-3; a possible D gene is TRBD2 (6 bases). Germline CDR1 MNHEY, CDR2 SVGAGI. The V gene lost 2 bases and the J gene lost 6 bases, with 18 bases spanning the gap. The CDR3 runs to 16 residues. The DNA for the CDR3 is TGTGCCAGCAGTTACGGGGAAGGTCGCGGGGCGGATACGCAGTATTTT. This sequence encodes CASSYGEGRGADTQYF.

The chain links TRBV9 to TRBJ2-6; D remains unclear. CDR1 SGDLS and CDR2 YYNGEE come from the germline V gene. Deletions cut 8 bases from V and 0 bases from J, with 9 bases between. The CDR3 is 14 amino acids. CDR3 in amino acids: CARQQDSGANVLTF. CDR3 DNA sequence: TGTGCCAGACAGCAAGACTCTGGGGCCAACGTCCTGACTTTC.

As for this clonotype: Since a much larger clone is just one base distant, this may be a read error. V gene TRBV12-3 or TRBV12-4 combines with J gene TRBJ2-3; tentative D call: TRBD2 (6 bases). The CDR3 is 12 amino acids. The CDR3: CASSFPGDAQYF. The CDR3 DNA sequence: TGTGCCAGCAGTTTCCCGGGAGATGCGCAGTATTTT.

This clonotype came up once. The junction departs from germline at one end; a sequencing error may be responsible. The chain is built from TRBV7-7 and TRBJ1-5; perhaps TRBD1 as D (6 bases). The CDR3 is made up of 16 amino acids. Germline V CDR1 and CDR2: SSHAT, FNYEAQ (reference sequence). The CDR3 bases are TGTGCTAGCAGCTTAGCGAGGCGGGGGGGCCTAGAGACCCAGCATTTT. Its protein product is CASSLARRGGLETQHF.

V is TRBV6-1 and J is TRBJ1-1, with unresolved D. Trimming stripped 6 bases from V and 5 bases from J, with 4 bases between. The CDR3 length is 10 residues. Germline assignment: CDR1 MNHNS and CDR2 SASEGT. This chain's CDR3 is CASRWTEAFF. CDR3 sequence (DNA): TGTGCCAGCAGGTGGACTGAAGCTTTCTTT.

This clonotype has a handful of counts. The chain links TRBV13 to TRBJ2-1; 10 bases agree with TRBD1. Per the germline V gene, CDR1 is PRHDT and CDR2 is FYEKMQ (reference sequence). V trimming: 5 bases; J trimming: 4 bases; junction bases outside the gene matches: 11. The CDR3 has 17 amino acids. Here the CDR3 DNA reads TGTGCCAGCAGCGCGACCGGGACAGGGGAGGCTTACAATGAGCAGTTCTTC. Translated, it gives CASSATGTGEAYNEQFF.

The sample holds a few counts of this clonotype. V gene TRBV5-1 combines with J gene TRBJ2-7; D not resolved. Per germline, CDR1 SGHRS and CDR2 YFSETQ. Trimming took off 4 bases at V and 1 base at J, with 12 bases between the two ends. The CDR3 covers 14 residues. CDR3 nucleotide sequence: TGCGCCAGCAGCCCCATTTTGGGTTCCTACGAGCAGTACTTC. The encoded protein is CASSPILGSYEQYF.

This clonotype was counted many times. The chain joins TRBV29-1 to TRBJ2-7, with D possibly being TRBD2 (7 bases). Germline CDR1 SQVTM, CDR2 ANQGSEA. The CDR3 covers 13 residues. V dropped 6 bases and J dropped 4 bases, with 16 bases sitting between them. CDR3 amino acids: CSVQGGGMYEQYF. CDR3 DNA sequence: TGCAGCGTCCAAGGGGGAGGGATGTACGAGCAGTACTTC.

This clonotype was seen a handful of times. CDR3: CASSRTRQGETQYF. DNA for the CDR3: TGTGCCAGCAGTCGGACTAGACAGGGGGAGACCCAGTACTTC. The genes are TRBV6-2 or TRBV6-3 and TRBJ2-5; a weak D match, TRBD1 (8 bases). This CDR3 region has 14 residues. Germline CDR1 MNHEY, CDR2 SVGEGT. V was pared by 5 bases and J by 5 bases, with 15 bases between.

Only a few counts were recorded for this clonotype. V usage is TRBV7-9 and J usage is TRBJ2-1; 9 bases match TRBD2. This CDR3 comprises 14 residues. Germline loops: CDR1 SEHNR, CDR2 FQNEAQ (reference sequence). The V segment lost 8 bases and the J segment 7 bases; nucleotides outside the gene matches: 9. CDR3 nucleotide sequence: TGTGCCAGCGAACCGGGACTAGCTTCAAATGAGCAGTTCTTC. Residues: CASEPGLASNEQFF.

Worth noting for this clonotype: One end of the junction is discordant with germline, which a read error may explain. This chain connects TRBV9 to TRBJ2-1; D is perhaps TRBD2 (5 bases). This CDR3 region has 14 residues. Germline V gene data show CDR1 as SGDLS and CDR2 as YYNGEE. The CDR3 reads CASSVVSSFNEQVF. The DNA of the CDR3 is TGTGCCAGCAGCGTAGTGTCTAGCTTCAATGAGCAGGTCTTC.

Regarding this clonotype: The germline gene is not matched at one end of the junction; a read error may be the cause. The chain couples TRBV15 to TRBJ1-5, with D maybe TRBD1 (5 bases). The germline CDR1 and CDR2 sequences are LNHNV and YYDKDF (reference sequence). This CDR3 is 19 amino acids long. The CDR3 region has the DNA TGTGCCACCGGCAGAGATCTTAAAGGGGTGCGGGGTTCGTTTCAGCCCCAGCATTTT. Residues: CATGRDLKGVRGSFQPQHF.

This CDR3 is CASLRVGEDENIQYF. As DNA, the CDR3 is TGTGCCAGCTTGAGGGTGGGGGAAGACGAAAACATTCAGTACTTC. The rearrangement uses TRBV2 and TRBJ2-4; D is possibly TRBD1 or TRBD2 (5 bases each). Looked up from germline, CDR1 is SNHLY and CDR2 is FYNNEI. The CDR3 is 15 residues long. V was trimmed by 8 bases and J by 5 bases, leaving 19 bases between them. Full variable domain (missing parts from reference TRBV2 and TRBJ2-4): EPEVTQTPSHQVTQMGQEVILRCVPISNHLYFYWYRQILGQKVEFLVSFYNNEISEKSEIFDDQFSVERPDGSNFTLKIRSTKLEDSAMYFCASLRVGEDENIQYFGAGTRLSVL.

This clonotype has a handful of counts. The rearrangement uses TRBV20-1 and TRBJ2-4; TRBD1 or TRBD2 may be the D gene (6 bases each). The CDR3 is made up of 13 amino acids. CDR1 is DFQATT and CDR2 is SNEGSKA in the germline V gene (reference sequence). V gave up 6 bases and J gave up 3 bases, with 12 bases separating them. Written as DNA, the CDR3 is TGCAGTGCCCGGGGGCGCTACAAAAACATTCAGTACTTC. Protein: CSARGRYKNIQYF.

This chain links TRBV3-1 with TRBJ2-1; 8 bases fit TRBD1. The germline V gene has CDR1 LGHDT and CDR2 YNNKEL (reference sequence). The V and J ends lost 0 bases and 7 bases, in that order; junction bases with no gene match: 14. The CDR3 has 18 residues. The CDR3 protein is CASSQDRGLGGRINEQFF. CDR3 bases: TGTGCCAGCAGCCAAGACAGGGGGCTGGGTGGTAGGATAAATGAGCAGTTCTTC.

The J gene is TRBJ2-2, the V gene TRBV20-1; 7 positions agree with TRBD2. Losses at the gene ends were 3 bases for V and 1 base for J; bases not matched to a gene: 8. CDR3 length equals 16 residues. Germline V gives CDR1 DFQATT, CDR2 SNEGSKA (reference sequence). CDR3 sequence reads: CSASPSGAENTGELFF. Written as DNA, the CDR3 is TGCAGTGCTAGCCCTAGCGGAGCCGAGAACACCGGGGAGCTGTTTTTT.

Notes on this clonotype: The final CDR3 position lacks the conserved phenylalanine or tryptophan, pointing to a likely read error. The genes are TRBV4-1 and TRBJ2-7; possibly TRBD1 for D (6 bases). The CDR3 is 17 amino acids. Germline CDR1 is MGHRA and CDR2 is YSYEKL. Trimming removed 4 bases at V and 5 bases at J, with 24 bases between. The CDR3 nucleotides read TGCGCCAGCAGCCCTTCAGCAGCATACCCCCGGACAGACGAGCAGTACTGC. The encoded protein is CASSPSAAYPRTDEQYC.

The rearrangement links TRBV7-2 to TRBJ2-4; the D gene could be TRBD1 or TRBD2 (5 bases each). The tail of the sequence fits TRBJ2-5 better, so the J call may be wrong. In germline, CDR1 is SGHTA, CDR2 FQGNSA. The CDR3 sequence is 14 residues long. CDR3 protein: CASSSSFGDETQYF. DNA of the CDR3: TGTGCCAGCAGCTCAAGTTTCGGGGACGAGACCCAGTACTTC.